This T cell receptor (beta chain) was recovered during a study of cytomegalovirus exposure and HLA in healthy donors. V lost 1 base and J 3 bases, leaving 10 bases between the germline ends. This CDR3 region has 16 residues. CDR1 and CDR2 from the germline V gene are SGHVS and FQNEAQ. The PCR employed 60 Vbeta primers together with 13 Jbeta primers. TCRdb's table, derived via immunoSEQ multiplex PCR, lists solely in-frame clones and lacks some. The sample includes approximately 100,000 clones, roughly 82% of them seen just once. The sequenced material came from PBMCs. This clonotype was obtained from a man in his forties in good health and CMV-seropositive. The rearrangement uses TRBV7-8 and TRBJ1-6; tentatively, D is TRBD1 (6 bases). The CDR3 region is CASSLGQGNYNSPLHF. The DNA for the CDR3 is TGTGCCAGCAGCTTAGGCCAGGGGAACTATAATTCACCCCTCCACTTT.